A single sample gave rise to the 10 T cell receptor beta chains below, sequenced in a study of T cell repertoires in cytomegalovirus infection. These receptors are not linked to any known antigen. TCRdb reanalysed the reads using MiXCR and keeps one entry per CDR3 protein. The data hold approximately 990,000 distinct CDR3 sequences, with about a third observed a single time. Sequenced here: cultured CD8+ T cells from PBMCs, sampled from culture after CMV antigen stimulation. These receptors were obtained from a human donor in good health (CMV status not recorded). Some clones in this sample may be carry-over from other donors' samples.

Here the CDR3 reads CASSISRYWRSDEQFF. The CDR3 bases are TGTGCCAGTAGTATATCGAGGTACTGGAGGAGCGATGAGCAGTTCTTC. The chain links TRBV19 to TRBJ2-1, with TRBD2 as a possible D gene (5 bases). Germline V gene lookup returns CDR1 LNHDA and CDR2 SQIVND (reference sequence). The CDR3 extends over 16 amino acids. V gave up 2 bases and J gave up 8 bases, with 19 bases separating them.

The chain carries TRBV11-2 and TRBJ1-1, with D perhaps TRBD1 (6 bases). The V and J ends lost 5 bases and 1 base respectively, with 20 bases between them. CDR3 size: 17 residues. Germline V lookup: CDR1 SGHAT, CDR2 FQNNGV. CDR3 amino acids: CASSPYSAGVTNTEAFF. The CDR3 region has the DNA TGTGCCAGCAGCCCCTATTCGGCAGGGGTAACGAACACTGAAGCTTTCTTT.

CDR3 sequence: CASSQVGAGVPTDTQYF. The CDR3 bases are TGCGCCAGCAGCCAAGTGGGAGCGGGGGTTCCCACAGATACGCAGTATTTT. This chain joins TRBV4-1 and TRBJ2-3; TRBD2 matches 8 bases. Germline values: CDR1 MGHRA, CDR2 YSYEKL. CDR3 size: 17 residues. V dropped 1 base and J dropped 2; count of bases not matched to a gene: 8.

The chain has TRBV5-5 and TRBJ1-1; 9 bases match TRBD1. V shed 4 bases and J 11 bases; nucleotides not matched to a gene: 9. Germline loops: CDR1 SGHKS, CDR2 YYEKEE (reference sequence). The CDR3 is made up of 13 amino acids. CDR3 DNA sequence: TGTGCCAGCAGCCCGGGACAGGGAGGTTGGGCTTTCTTT. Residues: CASSPGQGGWAFF.

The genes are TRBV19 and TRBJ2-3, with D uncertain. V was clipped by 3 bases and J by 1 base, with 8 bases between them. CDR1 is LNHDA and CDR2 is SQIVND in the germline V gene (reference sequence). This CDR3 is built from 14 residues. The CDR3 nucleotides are TGTGCCAGTAGTATTACCCCCGGCACAGATACGCAGTATTTT. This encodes CASSITPGTDTQYF.

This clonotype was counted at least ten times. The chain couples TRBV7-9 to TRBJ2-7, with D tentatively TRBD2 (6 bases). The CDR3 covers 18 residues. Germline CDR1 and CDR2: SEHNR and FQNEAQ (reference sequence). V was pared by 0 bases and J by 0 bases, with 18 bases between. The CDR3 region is CASSLAHWRGPHSYEQYF. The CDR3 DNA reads TGTGCCAGCAGCTTAGCGCATTGGAGGGGACCCCACTCCTACGAGCAGTACTTC.

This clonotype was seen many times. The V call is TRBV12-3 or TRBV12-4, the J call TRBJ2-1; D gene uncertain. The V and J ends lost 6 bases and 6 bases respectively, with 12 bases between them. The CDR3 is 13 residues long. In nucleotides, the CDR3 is TGTGCCAGCAGCCTCCCATTGGGCAATGAGCAGTTCTTC. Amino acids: CASSLPLGNEQFF.

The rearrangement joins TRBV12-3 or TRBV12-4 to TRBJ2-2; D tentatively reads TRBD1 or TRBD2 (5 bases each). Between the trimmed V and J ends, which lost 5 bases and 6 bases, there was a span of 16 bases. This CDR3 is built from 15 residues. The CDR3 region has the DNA TGTGCCAGCAGTCCTAACCGAGGGGTTGCCGGGGAGCTGTTTTTT. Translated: CASSPNRGVAGELFF.

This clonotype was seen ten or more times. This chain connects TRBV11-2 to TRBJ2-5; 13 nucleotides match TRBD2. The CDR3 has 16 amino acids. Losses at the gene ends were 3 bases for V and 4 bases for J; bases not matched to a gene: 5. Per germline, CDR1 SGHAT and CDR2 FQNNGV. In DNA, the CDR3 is TGTGCCAGCAGCTTGAGGACTAGCGGGGGACCAGAGACCCAGTACTTC. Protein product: CASSLRTSGGPETQYF.

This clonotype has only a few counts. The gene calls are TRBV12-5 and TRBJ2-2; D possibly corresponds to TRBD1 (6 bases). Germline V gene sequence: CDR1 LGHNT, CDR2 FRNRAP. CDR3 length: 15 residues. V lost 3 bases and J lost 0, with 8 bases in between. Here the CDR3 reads CASGFGTPNTGELFF. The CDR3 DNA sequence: TGTGCTAGTGGTTTTGGGACACCGAACACCGGGGAGCTGTTTTTT.